This T cell receptor (beta chain) was recorded in a study of patients and donors after allogeneic stem cell transplantation. TCRdb passed the RT-PCR reads through MiXCR, listing each CDR3 protein once. The sample consists of about 960,000 distinct CDR3 sequences, about a sixth of them appearing once. Germline CDR1 SGHRS, CDR2 YFSETQ. V was pared by 4 bases and J by 4 bases, with 12 bases between. The CDR3 runs to 14 residues. Sequenced input: blood, either unsorted or a sorted T cell fraction (not recorded which). The chain couples TRBV5-1 to TRBJ2-1; no clear D gene. This TCR was recovered from a human donor who was either an allogeneic HSCT recipient or a stem cell or donor lymphocyte infusion donor (not recorded which). It is not recorded whose cells these are; they may come from a transplant donor. CDR3 bases: TGCGCCAGCAGCAGGCAAATGGATTACAATGAGCAGTTCTTC. This encodes CASSRQMDYNEQFF.